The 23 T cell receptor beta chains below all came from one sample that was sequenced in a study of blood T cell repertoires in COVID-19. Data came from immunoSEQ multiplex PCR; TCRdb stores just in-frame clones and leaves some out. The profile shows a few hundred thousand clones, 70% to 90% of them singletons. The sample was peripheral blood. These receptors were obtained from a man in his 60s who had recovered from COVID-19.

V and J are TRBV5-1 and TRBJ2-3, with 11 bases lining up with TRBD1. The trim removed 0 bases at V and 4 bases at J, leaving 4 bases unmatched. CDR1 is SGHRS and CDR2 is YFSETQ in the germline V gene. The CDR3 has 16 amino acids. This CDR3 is CASSLGGDRGADTQYF. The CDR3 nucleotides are TGCGCCAGCAGCTTGGGCGGGGACAGGGGGGCAGATACGCAGTATTTT.

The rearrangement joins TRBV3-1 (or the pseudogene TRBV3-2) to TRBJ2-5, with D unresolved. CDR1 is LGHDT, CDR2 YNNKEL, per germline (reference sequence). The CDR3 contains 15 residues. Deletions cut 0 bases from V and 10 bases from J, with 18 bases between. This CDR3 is CASSQEPRPRLYQYF. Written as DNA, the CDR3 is TGTGCCAGCAGCCAAGAACCGAGGCCACGGTTATACCAGTACTTC.

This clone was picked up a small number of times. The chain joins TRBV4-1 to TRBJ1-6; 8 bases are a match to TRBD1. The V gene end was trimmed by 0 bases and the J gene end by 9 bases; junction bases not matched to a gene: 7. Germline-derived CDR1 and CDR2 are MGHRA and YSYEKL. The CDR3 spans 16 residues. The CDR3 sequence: CASSQDPPGGFSPLHF. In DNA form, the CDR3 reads TGCGCCAGCAGCCAAGATCCCCCAGGGGGCTTTTCACCCCTCCACTTT.

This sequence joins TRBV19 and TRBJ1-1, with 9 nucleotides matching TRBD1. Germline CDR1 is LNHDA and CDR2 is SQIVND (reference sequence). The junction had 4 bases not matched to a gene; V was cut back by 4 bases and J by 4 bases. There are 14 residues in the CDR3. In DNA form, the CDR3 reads TGTGCCAGTAGTAAGCAGACAGGGGGCACTGAAGCTTTCTTT. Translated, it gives CASSKQTGGTEAFF.

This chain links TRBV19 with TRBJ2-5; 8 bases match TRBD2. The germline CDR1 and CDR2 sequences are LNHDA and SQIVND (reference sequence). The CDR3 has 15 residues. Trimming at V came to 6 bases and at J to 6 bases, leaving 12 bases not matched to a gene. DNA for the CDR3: TGTGCCAGTAGCCCCCGGGAGGGCCTCGTAAAGACCCAGTACTTC. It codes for CASSPREGLVKTQYF.

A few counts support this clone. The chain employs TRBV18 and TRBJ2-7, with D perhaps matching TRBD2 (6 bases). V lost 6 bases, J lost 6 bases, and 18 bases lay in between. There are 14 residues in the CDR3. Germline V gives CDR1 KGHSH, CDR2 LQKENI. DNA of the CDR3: TGTGCCAGCTCCCCCGTGTCGGGGGTCCGCGAGCAGTACTTC. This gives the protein CASSPVSGVREQYF. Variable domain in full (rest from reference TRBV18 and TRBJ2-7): NAGVMQNPRHLVRRRGQEARLRCSPMKGHSHVYWYRQLPEEGLKFMVYLQKENIIDESGMPKERFSAEFPKEGPSILRIQQVVRGDSAAYFCASSPVSGVREQYFGPGTRLTVT.

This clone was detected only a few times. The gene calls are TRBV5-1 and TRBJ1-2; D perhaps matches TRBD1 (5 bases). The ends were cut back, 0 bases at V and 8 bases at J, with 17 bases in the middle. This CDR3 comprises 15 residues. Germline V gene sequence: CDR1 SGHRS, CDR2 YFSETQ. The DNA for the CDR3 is TGCGCCAGCAGCTTGGATGGAGGGCAGGGTGCCGGCTACACCTTC. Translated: CASSLDGGQGAGYTF.

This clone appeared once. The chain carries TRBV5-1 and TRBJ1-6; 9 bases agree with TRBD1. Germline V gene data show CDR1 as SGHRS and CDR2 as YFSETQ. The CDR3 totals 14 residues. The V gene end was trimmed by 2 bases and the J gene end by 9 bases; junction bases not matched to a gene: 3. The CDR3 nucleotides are TGCGCCAGCAGCTTAGGGACAGGGATTTCACCCCTCCACTTT. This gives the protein CASSLGTGISPLHF.

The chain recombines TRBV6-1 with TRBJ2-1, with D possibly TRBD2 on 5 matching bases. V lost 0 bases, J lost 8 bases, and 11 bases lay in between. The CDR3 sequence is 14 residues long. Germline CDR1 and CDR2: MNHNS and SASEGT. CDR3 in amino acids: CASSEADPGYEQFF. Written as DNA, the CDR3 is TGTGCCAGCAGTGAAGCGGACCCGGGGTATGAGCAGTTCTTC.

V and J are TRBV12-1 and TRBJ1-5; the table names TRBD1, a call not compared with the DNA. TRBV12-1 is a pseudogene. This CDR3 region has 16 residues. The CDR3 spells CASSFGTGYSNQPQHF. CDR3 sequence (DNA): TGTGCCAGCAGCTTCGGGACAGGCTATAGCAATCAGCCCCAGCATTTT.

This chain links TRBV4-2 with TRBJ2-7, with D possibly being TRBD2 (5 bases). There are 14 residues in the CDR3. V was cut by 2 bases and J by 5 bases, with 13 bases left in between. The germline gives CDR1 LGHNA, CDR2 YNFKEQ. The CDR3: CASSQTGNSDEQYF. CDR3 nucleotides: TGTGCCAGCAGCCAAACCGGGAATTCCGACGAGCAGTACTTC.

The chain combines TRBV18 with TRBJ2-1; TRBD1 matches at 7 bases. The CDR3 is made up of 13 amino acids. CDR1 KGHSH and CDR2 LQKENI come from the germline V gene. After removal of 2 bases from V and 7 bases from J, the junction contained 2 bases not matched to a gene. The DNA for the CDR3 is TGTGCCAGCTCACCAGACAGGGCTAATGAGCAGTTCTTC. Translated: CASSPDRANEQFF.

The CDR3 loop reads CASSFGTSGSSDTQYF. Here the CDR3 DNA reads TGTGCCAGCAGCTTTGGGACTAGCGGGAGCTCGGATACGCAGTATTTT. The V gene is TRBV11-2, the J gene TRBJ2-3; 14 bases line up with TRBD2. V lost 3 bases, J lost 6 bases, and 5 bases stayed unmatched. The V gene's germline CDR1 is SGHAT and CDR2 FQNNGV. The CDR3 sequence is 16 residues long.

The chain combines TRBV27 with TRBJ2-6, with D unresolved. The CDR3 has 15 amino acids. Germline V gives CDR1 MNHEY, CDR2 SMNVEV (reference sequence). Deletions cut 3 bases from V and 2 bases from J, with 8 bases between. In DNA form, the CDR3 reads TGTGCCAGCAGTTTCCGCGGTACTGGGGCCAACGTCCTGACTTTC. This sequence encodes CASSFRGTGANVLTF.

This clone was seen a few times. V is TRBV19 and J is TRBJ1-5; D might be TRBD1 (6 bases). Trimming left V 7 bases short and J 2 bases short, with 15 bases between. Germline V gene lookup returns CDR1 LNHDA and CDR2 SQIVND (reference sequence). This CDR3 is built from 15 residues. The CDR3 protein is CASTPRGAGNQPQHF. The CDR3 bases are TGTGCCAGTACCCCCCGGGGGGCGGGCAATCAGCCCCAGCATTTT.

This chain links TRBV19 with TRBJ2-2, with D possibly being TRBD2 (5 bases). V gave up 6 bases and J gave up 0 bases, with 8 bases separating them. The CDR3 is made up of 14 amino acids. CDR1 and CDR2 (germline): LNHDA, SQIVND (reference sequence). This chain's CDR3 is CASRRTSNTGELFF. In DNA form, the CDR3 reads TGTGCCAGTAGGCGGACTTCGAACACCGGGGAGCTGTTTTTT.

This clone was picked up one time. CDR3: CASSVLDREATEAFF. CDR3 sequence (DNA): TGTGCCAGCAGCGTATTGGACAGGGAGGCCACTGAAGCTTTCTTT. V gene TRBV9 combines with J gene TRBJ1-1; 8 bases fit TRBD1. Germline CDR1 is SGDLS and CDR2 is YYNGEE. J was trimmed by 4 bases and V by 1 base; bases with no gene match: 6. There are 15 residues in the CDR3.

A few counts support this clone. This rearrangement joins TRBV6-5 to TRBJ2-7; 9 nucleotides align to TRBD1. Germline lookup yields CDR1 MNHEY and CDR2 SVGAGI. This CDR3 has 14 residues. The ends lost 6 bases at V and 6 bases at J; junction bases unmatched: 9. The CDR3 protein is CASRTPGQGLEQYF. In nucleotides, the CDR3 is TGTGCCAGCAGGACTCCGGGACAGGGACTCGAGCAGTACTTC.

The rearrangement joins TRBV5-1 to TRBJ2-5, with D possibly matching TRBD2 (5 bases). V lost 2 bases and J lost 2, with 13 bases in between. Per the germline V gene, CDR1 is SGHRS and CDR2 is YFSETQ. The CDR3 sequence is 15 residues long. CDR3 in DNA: TGCGCCAGCAGCTTCCCCCTAGCTGGGCAAGAGACCCAGTACTTC. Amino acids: CASSFPLAGQETQYF.

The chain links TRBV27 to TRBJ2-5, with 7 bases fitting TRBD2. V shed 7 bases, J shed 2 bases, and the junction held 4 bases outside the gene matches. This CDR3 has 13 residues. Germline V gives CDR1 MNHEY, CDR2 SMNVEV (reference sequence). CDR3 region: CASKPSGQETQYF. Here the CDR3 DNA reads TGTGCCAGCAAGCCTAGCGGACAAGAGACCCAGTACTTC.

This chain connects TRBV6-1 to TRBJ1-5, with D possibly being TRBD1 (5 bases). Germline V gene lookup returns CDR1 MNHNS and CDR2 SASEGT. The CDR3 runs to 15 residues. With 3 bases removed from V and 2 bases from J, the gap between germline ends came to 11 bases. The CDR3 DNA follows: TGTGCCAGCAGTGACAGACAGCCGGGCAATCAGCCCCAGCATTTT. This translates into CASSDRQPGNQPQHF.

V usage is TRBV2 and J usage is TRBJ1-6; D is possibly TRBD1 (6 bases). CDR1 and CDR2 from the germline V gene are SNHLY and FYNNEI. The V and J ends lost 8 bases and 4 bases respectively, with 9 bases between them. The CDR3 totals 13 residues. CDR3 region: CASRGQYNSPLHF. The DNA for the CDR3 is TGTGCCAGCCGCGGACAGTATAATTCACCCCTCCACTTT.

The CDR3 sequence: CASSGTGTPNQPQHF. The CDR3 bases are TGTGCCAGCAGTGGTACCGGGACACCGAATCAGCCCCAGCATTTT. V is TRBV2 and J is TRBJ1-5, with D possibly being TRBD1 (6 bases). Trimming took off 4 bases at V and 4 bases at J, with 14 bases between the two ends. This CDR3 spans 15 amino acids. The germline CDR1 and CDR2 sequences are SNHLY and FYNNEI.